One sample yielded the 7 T cell receptor beta chains listed below, sequenced in a study of blood T cell repertoires in COVID-19. Sequencing was performed with immunoSEQ multiplex PCR; in TCRdb, only in-frame clones are kept and a portion is missing. This table holds fewer than 300,000 clones, roughly 90% found once. Material for sequencing was PBMCs or T cells enriched from blood (not recorded which). The receptors originated from a woman aged 35 to 49 with acute COVID-19.

The CDR3 spells CASSVWASQGTQYF. The CDR3 bases are TGTGCCAGCAGTGTCTGGGCGTCTCAAGGAACCCAGTACTTC. The rearrangement links TRBV2 to TRBJ2-5; D gene ambiguous. The CDR3 loop spans 14 amino acids. Germline V CDR1 and CDR2: SNHLY, FYNNEI. The V gene lost 4 bases and the J gene lost 8 bases, with 17 bases spanning the gap.

This chain uses TRBV25-1 with TRBJ1-2; TRBD1 might be the D (5 bases). The CDR3 loop spans 14 amino acids. The V end lost 2 bases, the J end lost 8 bases, and 15 bases lay between the germline ends. Germline V gene lookup returns CDR1 MGHDK and CDR2 SYGVNS. CDR3 sequence: CASSEGGGAEGYTF. The CDR3 DNA is TGTGCCAGCAGTGAAGGAGGCGGGGCGGAGGGCTACACCTTC.

This clone was seen just once. The chain employs TRBV15 and TRBJ2-1, with 9 positions matching TRBD2. V lost 1 base and J lost 2; bases outside the gene matches: 6. This CDR3 spans 17 amino acids. Germline V gene data show CDR1 as LNHNV and CDR2 as YYDKDF (reference sequence). In nucleotides, the CDR3 is TGTGCCACCAGCAGAGGGGGGGTAGCGGGAGCCTACAATGAGCAGTTCTTC. Its protein is CATSRGGVAGAYNEQFF.

J is TRBJ1-1 and V is TRBV9; a weak D match, TRBD1 (6 bases). The V gene's germline CDR1 is SGDLS and CDR2 YYNGEE. CDR3 length: 14 amino acids. Trimming removed 4 bases at V and 3 bases at J, with 13 bases between. CDR3 sequence reads: CASSPVGADTEAFF. The CDR3 DNA reads as TGTGCCAGCAGCCCCGTGGGGGCGGACACTGAAGCTTTCTTT.

This sequence joins TRBV3-1 (or the pseudogene TRBV3-2) and TRBJ2-3; D gene ambiguous. The V and J ends lost 1 base and 0 bases respectively, with 5 bases between them. The CDR3 contains 14 residues. CDR1 LGHDT and CDR2 YNNKEL come from the germline V gene (reference sequence). The CDR3 nucleotides are TGTGCCAGCAGCCAAGGGGCTAGCACAGATACGCAGTATTTT. Amino acid sequence: CASSQGASTDTQYF.

CDR3 sequence (DNA): TGTGCCAGCAGTCTGCTCGGCGGCTACAATGAGCAGTTCTTC. This codes for CASSLLGGYNEQFF. This rearrangement joins TRBV28 to TRBJ2-1, with D unresolved. Deletions cut 5 bases from V and 3 bases from J, with 11 bases between. Germline V CDR1 and CDR2: MDHEN, SYDVKM. The CDR3 runs 14 residues.

The rearrangement joins TRBV27 to TRBJ1-5; D not resolved. CDR1 MNHEY and CDR2 SMNVEV come from the germline V gene (reference sequence). The CDR3 totals 13 residues. Trimming pared 2 bases from V and 4 bases from J, leaving 6 bases between. The CDR3 sequence: CASSLEVNQPQHF. The CDR3 DNA follows: TGTGCCAGCAGTTTAGAGGTAAATCAGCCCCAGCATTTT.